One T cell receptor beta chain is described in this entry. What this receptor recognizes is not known. Base qualities are not recorded, but no much larger clone differs from it by a single base. The germline V end is reduced by 8 bases and the J end by 3 bases; junction bases left unmatched: 9. The germline V gene sets CDR1 to MNHNS and CDR2 to SASEGT. Including cysteine and phenylalanine, the CDR3 has 14 amino acids. The DNA shown is the 42-base CDR3, in frame from base 1. The sample belongs to a study of T-cell reconstitution after alpha-beta-depleted transplantation in children (dated by TCRdb to the mid-2010s). In terms of the full investigation: T-cell immune reconstitution after TCRalphabeta/CD19-depleted allogeneic hematopoietic cell transplantation in children was quantitatively tracked in the study by means of TCR repertoire profiling. Paper-wide results and their limitations: In some patients, high TCRbeta diversity at day 60 was attributed to recipient T cells and intrathymic progenitors that had survived conditioning. Hyperexpanded clone frequencies declined over subsequent months; after one year, T-cell counts and TCRbeta diversity were mostly attributed to newly produced T cells. The apparently early recovery of alphabetaT-cell counts about two months after transplant reportedly depended on only several hundred rapidly expanded clones that came from non-depleted graft cells.

The sample's treatment or condition label, decoded: allogeneic hematopoietic cell transplantation with graft depleted of TCRalphabeta T cells and CD19 B cells. The transplant recipients were children given TCRalphabeta/CD19-depleted allogeneic hematopoietic cell grafts. The protocol used for the library was PCR. The instrument was an Illumina HiSeq 2500. To normalize quantification of the TCRbeta repertoire, the TCR libraries were built with molecular barcoding that relied on unique molecular identifiers. TCRdb reprocessed the public reads (quality trimming at Q25 with fastp, clone calling with MiXCR) and kept in-frame beta chains. Every entry covers one CDR3 protein and lists the most common genes and DNA from its rows. This sample has around 580,000 distinct CDR3 sequences in its table, and about a quarter of those were observed once. Together, the top ten hold approximately 33% of the sample.

The TCR comes from a boy younger than two with Wiskott-Aldrich syndrome, due to receive a stem cell transplant. This sample comprised PBMCs, obtained before TCRalphabeta/CD19-depleted stem cell transplant. The sequence joins TRBV6-1 to TRBJ2-7, with TRBD2 matching 8 junction bases. CDR3 reads: CASGAGLVCYEQYF. The DNA sequence reads TGTGCCAGCGGAGCGGGACTAGTTTGCTACGAGCAGTACTTC.